This T cell receptor (beta chain) came from a study of shared clonotypes between healthy human individuals. Study background: Each donor contributed plates that comprised three CD4 naive, three CD4 memory, two CD8 naive and one CD8 memory. Study conclusions and caveats: Some clonotypes were shared by all four sorted-subset donors, while others were not shared. The non-shared ones had lower generation probabilities than the shared ones. It was expected that sequencing depth would affect clonotype sharing among donors.

The CDR3 consists of 15 residues. With V trimmed by 3 bases and J by 2 bases, 5 bases remained unmatched. The germline V gene encodes CDR1 SGHTA and CDR2 FQGNSA. Each sorted subset replicate got 200 ng genomic DNA, approximately 27,000 genomes. The table came from immunoSEQ multiplex PCR; TCRdb's copy has only in-frame clones and leaves some out. The sample yields about 980,000 clones, over 75% seen once. On this clone: Its antigen is as yet unknown.

This clonotype originated in a man in his late teens or twenties in good health. Sequenced sample: memory CD4+ T cells sorted from blood. Subset reported: CD45RA-negative fraction. The chain is built from TRBV7-2 and TRBJ2-7; 9 nucleotides line up with TRBD2. The CDR3 spells CASSFWAGGPYEQYF. The DNA of the CDR3 is TGTGCCAGCAGCTTCTGGGCGGGGGGGCCCTACGAGCAGTACTTC.